A single T cell receptor (beta chain) is shown here with its context. Its antigen remains unknown. Using immunoSEQ multiplex PCR, the repertoire was profiled, and TCRdb retains in-frame clones only, with some absent. The profile shows hundreds of thousands of clones, 72% of them singletons. The source of the sample is a study of shared clonotypes between healthy human individuals. Whole-study context: Each donor's CD4 naive and CD4 memory cells filled three plates apiece, CD8 naive two, and CD8 memory one.

Study-level results: A handful of donors showed sharing of about 4.6% of naive CD4 clonotypes.

The CDR3 consists of 13 residues. The V gene's germline CDR1 is MDHEN and CDR2 SYDVKM. J gave up 4 bases and V 6 bases, and 4 bases lay outside the gene matches. All donors qualified as healthy HIV-negative adults and had experienced no recent acute infections or vaccinations. Material: memory CD4+ T cells sorted from blood. Subset defined: CD45RA-negative fraction. The source is a woman aged 25 to 39 in good health. V is TRBV28 and J is TRBJ1-1; 8 nucleotides line up with TRBD1. The CDR3 DNA sequence: TGTGCCAGCAGGAGGACAGGGACCACTGAAGCTTTCTTT. Translation: CASRRTGTTEAFF.